The source of this T cell receptor beta chain is a study of T cell responses to AZD1222 COVID-19 vaccine. Study observations and caveats: Per reports, nearly half of all spike-specific TCRs target regions that are unmutated in variants. Spike-specific TCR repertoires showed rising breadth and depth after two AZD1222 doses. CD4 TCRs associated with vaccination spanned spike, dominating at 160-218 and 743-854.

To note about this clone: Its specificity is unknown.

Clones were read by immunoSEQ multiplex PCR, and TCRdb kept only the in-frame ones, dropping some. The table shows 110,000 or so clones, with around 83% occurring only once. The CDR3 covers 13 residues. CDR1 is KGHDR and CDR2 is SFDVKD in the germline V gene. V was pared by 4 bases and J by 9 bases, with 14 bases between. This TCR came from an adult who received the AZD1222 COVID-19 vaccine. Sequencing was performed on peripheral blood, taken 28 days after the second AZD1222 dose. V and J are TRBV24-1 and TRBJ1-2, with D possibly TRBD1 on 6 matching bases. The CDR3 DNA reads TGTGCCACCAGTGAGAGCCACAGGGACCGCTACACCTTC. Protein sequence: CATSESHRDRYTF.